Reported below is one T cell receptor (beta chain). What it binds is unknown. This sample is drawn from a study of cytomegalovirus exposure and HLA in healthy donors. CDR3 size: 17 residues. J was trimmed by 5 bases and V by 5 bases; bases with no gene match: 11. The germline V gene has CDR1 SGHTA and CDR2 FQGTGA. Study-wide results and caveats: Most TCRs appeared rarely, but some public TCRs recurred in many donors. Subsequent analysis found a tendency for first-cohort TCR clusters to co-occur within the approximately 130 validation repertoires.

TCRdb's copy holds only in-frame clones and misses some; the assay was immunoSEQ multiplex PCR. The table lists under 350,000 clones, about 86% of them singletons. The chain combines TRBV7-3 with TRBJ2-1; TRBD1 matches 11 bases. This TCR came from a woman between 18 and 29 years old in good health and CMV-seronegative. The material sequenced was PBMCs. DNA of the CDR3: TGTGCCAGCAGCACACAAGGGACAGGGGGTGCCAACAATGAGCAGTTCTTC. Translating it yields CASSTQGTGGANNEQFF.